The entry below gives a single T cell receptor (beta chain) sequence along with its context. Its antigen remains unidentified. No qualities accompany the bases; no much larger clone lies one base away. The library was built by means of RT-PCR. The run used an Illumina HiSeq 2500. The public reads were quality trimmed at Q25 with fastp and then assembled into clones with MiXCR by TCRdb, keeping productive beta chains. Records with the same CDR3 protein are collapsed into one entry carrying the most frequent genes and DNA. The sample table lists hundreds of thousands of distinct CDR3 sequences, approximately 15% of them with a count of one. Around 10% of the sample belongs to the ten largest clones. CDR1 KGHSH and CDR2 LQKENI were looked up in the germline V gene. Relative to germline, V is 3 bases shorter and J is 12 bases shorter, with 15 bases between their ends. The CDR3 holds 13 amino acids from the cysteine to the phenylalanine. The sequence is cut down to CDR3 DNA, 39 bases in frame from base 1.

The data belong to a study of response to subunit inactivated influenza vaccine (dated by TCRdb to the late 2010s). Looking at the study overall: The study used deep quantitative T cell receptor repertoire profiling to track responses to a trivalent subunit inactivated influenza vaccine. Points the paper makes about the study in general: It was suggested by the authors that each seasonal influenza vaccination may recruit only a limited number of new T cells.

The clonotype comes from a man in his forties or fifties who received an inactivated influenza vaccine. Donor details come from another sample of the same person, matched by shared clones. The starting material was PBMCs from blood, obtained roughly 13 days after vaccination. Rearrangement joined TRBV18 to TRBJ2-1; no D gene call is confident. The encoded CDR3 is CASSPLVSEVQFF. The DNA sequence follows: TGTGCCAGCTCACCTCTAGTTAGTGAGGTGCAGTTCTTC.